The TCR beta chain under discussion was sequenced for a study of T cell responses to AZD1222 COVID-19 vaccine. Study-wide points: Unmutated variant regions are reportedly the target of nearly half of TCRs that are spike-specific. The donor group comprised mostly white British people and more females; the analysis possibly underestimated clonal diversity. Spike-specific TCR breadth rose after two AZD1222 doses, and depth rose as well. Repertoire sampling happened only post peak T cell response.

Produced via immunoSEQ multiplex PCR; TCRdb's table is partial and in-frame only. The sample shows approximately 150,000 clones, 91% of them seen only once. The CDR3 totals 11 residues. Looked up from germline, CDR1 is SNHLY and CDR2 is FYNNEI. Trimming removed 6 bases from V and 5 bases from J, with 7 bases in between. As for this clone: Its cognate antigen is unknown.

The sequences come from peripheral blood, collected 28 days after the second AZD1222 dose. The TCR originated in an adult who received the AZD1222 COVID-19 vaccine. V gene TRBV2 combines with J gene TRBJ1-2, with D unresolved. CDR3 DNA: TGTGCCAGCAGGCAGCCATATGGCTACACCTTC. It yields the protein CASRQPYGYTF. The full variable domain, its missing parts supplied by reference TRBV2 and TRBJ1-2, is EPEVTQTPSHQVTQMGQEVILRCVPISNHLYFYWYRQILGQKVEFLVSFYNNEISEKSEIFDDQFSVERPDGSNFTLKIRSTKLEDSAMYFCASRQPYGYTFGSGTRLTVV.